Each of the 27 T cell receptor beta chains below was sequenced from the same sample in a study of Graves' ophthalmopathy and Graves' hyperthyroidism. The sequenced template was RNA, covering the TCR beta CDR3 region. First-round RT-PCR relied on HTBI primers, and a second-round multiplex PCR came next. TCRdb reanalysed the multiplex PCR reads using MiXCR and keeps one entry per CDR3 protein. The data hold over a million distinct CDR3 sequences, with 36% observed a single time. Sequenced material: peripheral blood or thyroid tissue (not recorded which). These receptor sequences come from an adult man with Graves' hyperthyroidism.

This clonotype appeared many times. The CDR3 DNA reads as TGCAGTGCCACCAGGGACAAATTCGTCAATGGCTACACCTTC. It encodes CSATRDKFVNGYTF. This chain joins TRBV20-1 and TRBJ1-2, with a possible D match to TRBD1 (6 bases). V gave up 6 bases and J gave up 6 bases, with 20 bases separating them. The CDR3 has 14 amino acids. The V gene's germline CDR1 is DFQATT and CDR2 SNEGSKA (reference sequence).

This clonotype came up a few times. The chain combines TRBV2 with TRBJ2-5, with 8 bases lining up with TRBD2. CDR3 size: 17 residues. V lost 6 bases, J lost 2 bases, and 14 bases stayed unmatched. Looked up from germline, CDR1 is SNHLY and CDR2 is FYNNEI. CDR3 protein: CASSSRGGVPGQETQYF. The CDR3 DNA follows: TGTGCCAGCAGCTCTCGGGGGGGGGTCCCCGGGCAAGAGACCCAGTACTTC.

The chain employs TRBV20-1 and TRBJ2-7, with TRBD1 matching over 7 bases. Trimming at V came to 5 bases and at J to 6 bases, leaving 13 bases not matched to a gene. Germline CDR1 DFQATT, CDR2 SNEGSKA (reference sequence). The CDR3 has 14 amino acids. CDR3 DNA sequence: TGCAGTGCTTCCCTTAGACAGGGAGCGCGCGAGCAGTACTTC. The encoded protein is CSASLRQGAREQYF.

The chain combines TRBV20-1 with TRBJ2-5; D remains ambiguous. This CDR3 is built from 14 residues. In germline, CDR1 is DFQATT, CDR2 SNEGSKA (reference sequence). Between the trimmed V and J ends, which lost 3 bases and 4 bases, there was a span of 15 bases. CDR3 nucleotides: TGCAGTGCTAGGGAGAGGCAGGATGGAGAGACCCAGTACTTC. Residues: CSARERQDGETQYF.

This clonotype was observed many times. The CDR3 DNA reads as TGCAGCGTTGATCGTGGACTAGCGGGAGAGACCCAGTACTTC. It codes for CSVDRGLAGETQYF. The chain joins TRBV29-1 to TRBJ2-5; 11 bases fit TRBD2. The CDR3 length is 14 residues. Unmatched junction bases numbered 4, after V lost 3 bases and J lost 4 bases. CDR1 is SQVTM, CDR2 ANQGSEA, per germline.

Details on this clonotype: This may arise from a read error, as a much more abundant clone is one base away. The chain links TRBV13 to TRBJ1-1, with D possibly being TRBD1 (5 bases). From germline, CDR1 is PRHDT and CDR2 FYEKMQ (reference sequence). The CDR3 runs to 15 residues. The CDR3 loop is CASSLVAGLYTVAFF. The CDR3 nucleotides read TGTGCCAGCAGCTTAGTGGCAGGGTTGTACACTGTAGCTTTCTTT.

The chain is built from TRBV2 and TRBJ2-7; 9 bases map to TRBD2. The end of the DNA is better explained by TRBJ2-1, so the J call may be wrong. The CDR3 totals 14 residues. Germline-derived CDR1 and CDR2 are SNHLY and FYNNEI. The CDR3 region is CASKLAGSYNEQFF. The CDR3 DNA reads TGTGCCAGCAAACTAGCGGGCTCCTACAATGAGCAGTTCTTC.

V and J are TRBV29-1 and TRBJ1-2; 10 nucleotides match TRBD1. The CDR3 has 14 amino acids. The junction had 13 bases not matched to a gene; V was cut back by 8 bases and J by 7 bases. The germline V gene encodes CDR1 SQVTM and CDR2 ANQGSEA. In DNA form, the CDR3 reads TGCAGCACAACACCGGGACAGGGGAATCGTGGCTACACCTTC. Its translation: CSTTPGQGNRGYTF.

The CDR3 DNA follows: TGTGCCACCAGTCAAAGAGGGGGAACTCAAGACAGGGCTGTGGAGACCCAGCATTTT. Its protein is CATSQRGGTQDRAVETQHF. This chain connects TRBV15 to TRBJ1-5, with 7 bases fitting TRBD1. J lost 11 bases, V lost 6 bases, and 28 bases had no gene match. This CDR3 region has 19 residues. Germline-derived CDR1 and CDR2 are LNHNV and YYDKDF (reference sequence).

This chain joins TRBV18 and TRBJ1-6; 7 positions match TRBD1. Germline values: CDR1 KGHSH, CDR2 LQKENI. The CDR3 consists of 16 residues. The J segment lost 7 bases and the V segment lost 8 bases, leaving 14 bases of the junction unmatched. The CDR3, as DNA: TGTGCCAGCCAGGAGGTGCTCGGGACAGAGAATTCACCCCTCCACTTT. Protein sequence: CASQEVLGTENSPLHF.

This clonotype was recorded many times. The chain employs TRBV10-3 and TRBJ2-7; D is possibly TRBD1 (5 bases). The germline V gene encodes CDR1 ENHRY and CDR2 SYGVKD. This CDR3 is built from 14 residues. Trimming took off 10 bases at V and 2 bases at J, with 18 bases between the two ends. DNA of the CDR3: TGTGCCACCACAACGGTCCCAGGGACCTACGAGCAGTACTTC. It codes for CATTTVPGTYEQYF.

The chain uses TRBV28 and TRBJ2-5; unclear D gene. CDR1 MDHEN and CDR2 SYDVKM come from the germline V gene. The CDR3 extends over 14 amino acids. V was clipped by 2 bases and J by 4 bases, with 11 bases between them. DNA of the CDR3: TGTGCCAGCAGTTTAATCGGGTTTGGAGAGACCCAGTACTTC. It is translated as CASSLIGFGETQYF.

The chain recombines TRBV29-1 with TRBJ2-2; TRBD2 matches at 8 bases. This CDR3 comprises 14 residues. Germline V lookup: CDR1 SQVTM, CDR2 ANQGSEA. Unmatched junction bases numbered 8, after V lost 3 bases and J lost 8 bases. The CDR3 loop is CSVDDPRLAGELFF. The CDR3 region has the DNA TGCAGCGTTGACGACCCCAGACTAGCGGGGGAGCTGTTTTTT.

V is TRBV20-1 and J is TRBJ1-2; 12 nucleotides match TRBD1. CDR3 size: 15 residues. Germline trimming cut 6 bases from V and 3 bases from J; bases unmatched to any gene: 8. The germline gives CDR1 DFQATT, CDR2 SNEGSKA (reference sequence). CDR3 residues: CSAATGTGGDYGYTF. CDR3 sequence (DNA): TGCAGTGCCGCGACCGGGACAGGGGGCGACTATGGCTACACCTTC.

This clonotype was recorded many times. A read error may account for a junction end that differs from germline. The V call is TRBV10-3, the J call TRBJ1-2; D uncertain. Per germline, CDR1 ENHRY and CDR2 SYGVKD. CDR3 length: 15 residues. The CDR3 loop reads CASSEAVISGRGYTF. The CDR3 DNA sequence: TGTGCCAGCAGTGAAGCCGTTATATCAGGACGCGGCTACACCTTC.

This clonotype was recorded at least ten times. The chain combines TRBV15 with TRBJ1-5; the D gene is possibly TRBD1 (5 bases). From germline, CDR1 is LNHNV and CDR2 YYDKDF (reference sequence). Between the trimmed V and J ends, which lost 1 base and 4 bases, there was a span of 17 bases. This CDR3 has 17 residues. The CDR3 here is CATSRAPRGTANQPQHF. The CDR3 DNA sequence: TGTGCCACCAGCAGAGCCCCCAGAGGGACGGCTAATCAGCCCCAGCATTTT. Supplemented by reference TRBV15 and TRBJ1-5, the full variable domain reads DAMVIQNPRYQVTQFGKPVTLSCSQTLNHNVMYWYQQKSSQAPKLLFHYYDKDFNNEADTPDNFQSRRPNTSFCFLDIRSPGLGDTAMYLCATSRAPRGTANQPQHFGDGTRLSIL.

This clonotype was seen more than once but under ten times. V gene TRBV6-2 or TRBV6-3 combines with J gene TRBJ1-2; 7 nucleotides align to TRBD1. The germline V gene has CDR1 MNHEY and CDR2 SVGEGT. V dropped 5 bases and J dropped 3; count of bases not matched to a gene: 9. The CDR3 runs to 15 residues. CDR3 nucleotides: TGTGCCAGCAGTGGTAGACAGGGAAGAGACTATGGCTACACCTTC. Translated: CASSGRQGRDYGYTF.

The chain has TRBV10-2 and TRBJ1-1; 10 bases are a match to TRBD1. Germline values: CDR1 WSHSY, CDR2 SAAADI. CDR3 length: 16 amino acids. The ends lost 2 bases at V and 0 bases at J; junction bases unmatched: 3. CDR3 coding DNA: TGCGCCAGCAGTGAGGACAGGGGGCTTATGAACACTGAAGCTTTCTTT. As protein: CASSEDRGLMNTEAFF.

This clonotype has at least ten counts. The V call is TRBV13, the J call TRBJ2-5; either TRBD1 or TRBD2 may supply D (6 bases each). CDR3 size: 17 residues. Germline-derived CDR1 and CDR2 are PRHDT and FYEKMQ (reference sequence). Trimming pared 2 bases from V and 5 bases from J, leaving 21 bases between. The CDR3 is CASSLSPRGTQGETQYF. CDR3 nucleotide sequence: TGTGCCAGCAGCTTATCACCGCGCGGGACCCAGGGGGAGACCCAGTACTTC.

The chain is built from TRBV7-9 and TRBJ2-3; tentatively, D is TRBD1 or TRBD2 (6 bases each). This CDR3 is 15 amino acids long. Germline CDR1 reads SEHNR; CDR2 reads FQNEAQ (reference sequence). Trimming pared 8 bases from V and 5 bases from J, leaving 20 bases between. CDR3 nucleotide sequence: TGTGCCAGCCCCGATTCCGGGGGCCCGGTAGATACGCAGTATTTT. Translated, it gives CASPDSGGPVDTQYF.

The CDR3 here is CASSYQPPPGQGLQETQYF. CDR3 bases: TGTGCCAGCAGCTACCAGCCACCTCCCGGACAGGGACTCCAAGAGACCCAGTACTTC. V is TRBV7-9 and J is TRBJ2-5, with 8 bases that match TRBD1. The junction had 17 bases not matched to a gene; V was cut back by 4 bases and J by 1 base. Germline CDR1 SEHNR, CDR2 FQNEAQ (reference sequence). The CDR3 loop spans 19 amino acids.

This clonotype was picked up many times. The V gene is TRBV29-1, the J gene TRBJ2-7; 10 bases are a match to TRBD2. The CDR3 loop spans 15 amino acids. The V segment lost 5 bases and the J segment 0 bases; nucleotides outside the gene matches: 7. Germline V gene sequence: CDR1 SQVTM, CDR2 ANQGSEA. In DNA, the CDR3 is TGCAGCGTTTTAGTAGCGGGAGGACGCTCCTACGAGCAGTACTTC. It encodes CSVLVAGGRSYEQYF.

This clonotype has only a few counts. For the CDR3, the DNA is TGTGCCAGCAGCCCGGGACAGGGCCTCGCCGAGCAGTACTTC. It is translated as CASSPGQGLAEQYF. The rearrangement links TRBV7-8 to TRBJ2-7; 9 nucleotides match TRBD1. Germline V gene sequence: CDR1 SGHVS, CDR2 FQNEAQ. The CDR3 length is 14 residues. With 5 bases clipped from V and 6 bases from J, the junction kept 8 bases outside the gene matches.

This clonotype was counted ten times or more. CDR3 residues: CARMRGSSYEQYF. Here the CDR3 DNA reads TGTGCCAGGATGAGAGGGAGCTCCTACGAGCAGTACTTC. The rearrangement links TRBV2 to TRBJ2-7, with D possibly matching TRBD2 (5 bases). Trimming left V 9 bases short and J 0 bases short, with 12 bases between. Germline CDR1 is SNHLY and CDR2 is FYNNEI. The CDR3 is 13 residues long.

This clonotype was recorded at least ten times. The chain carries TRBV7-9 and TRBJ2-5; D tentatively fits TRBD1 or TRBD2 (6 bases each). The germline CDR1 and CDR2 sequences are SEHNR and FQNEAQ (reference sequence). The ends were cut back, 5 bases at V and 4 bases at J, with 14 bases in the middle. CDR3 size: 14 residues. CDR3 loop: CASSRGHGSETQYF. CDR3 coding DNA: TGTGCCAGCAGCCGGGGGCATGGATCAGAGACCCAGTACTTC.

On this clonotype itself: One base away lies a much larger clone, so this may be a sequencing read error. V and J are TRBV9 and TRBJ1-6; D is uncertain. Germline assignment: CDR1 SGDLS and CDR2 YYNGEE. This CDR3 is 14 amino acids long. Between the trimmed V and J ends, which lost 3 bases and 9 bases, there was a span of 13 bases. CDR3 residues: CASSASLIGSPLHF. The CDR3 region has the DNA TGTGCCAGCAGCGCGTCACTTATAGGTTCACCCCTCCACTTT.

CDR3 protein: CASSAWDPPGGGEKLFF. The CDR3 bases are TGTGCCAGCAGTGCTTGGGACCCCCCTGGGGGTGGAGAAAAACTGTTTTTT. This chain links TRBV2 with TRBJ1-4, with D perhaps matching TRBD1 (5 bases). V gave up 4 bases and J gave up 8 bases, with 23 bases separating them. This CDR3 is built from 17 residues. Germline CDR1 and CDR2: SNHLY and FYNNEI.